This is a list of T cell receptor beta chains from one sample in a study of radiotherapy plus CTLA-4 blockade in lung cancer. Sequenced by immunoSEQ multiplex PCR; TCRdb stores in-frame clones only, minus some. The sample consists of around 80,000 clones, around 76% of them appearing once. Here the sequenced sample was peripheral blood, taken from a patient treated with radiotherapy plus ipilimumab. The receptor set was obtained from a human donor with non-small cell lung cancer whose response to radiotherapy plus ipilimumab could not be evaluated. Some clones in this sample may be carry-over from other donors' samples. Each CDR3 is given with its conserved first and last residue. Each record gives: D gene, clone size, V gene, J gene, CDR3 DNA, CDR3 protein. A D gene is named only where the DNA matches it firmly. Not every row has a clone size; where given, it reads once, few, many or a size class.

-	-	TRBV5-6	TRBJ2-7	TGTGCCAGCACCCGGGACACCTCCTACGAGCAGTACTTC	CASTRDTSYEQYF
-	-	TRBV4-1	TRBJ1-1	TGCGCCAGCAGCCAAGTAGGGGAGGATGAAGCTTTCTTT	CASSQVGEDEAFF
-	once	TRBV5-1	TRBJ2-5	TGCGCCAGCAGCTTGGCGGCGGTTACTTTGGAGACCCAGTACTTC	CASSLAAVTLETQYF
-	-	TRBV6-1	TRBJ1-6	TGTGCCAGCAGTGAAGAGGTAAAGCGTAATTCACCCCTCCACTTT	CASSEEVKRNSPLHF
TRBD2	-	TRBV10-3	TRBJ2-3	TGTGCCGCAGGACAGAAACGGGGGGGAGGAGATACGCAGTATTTT	CAAGQKRGGGDTQYF
TRBD1	-	TRBV7-9	TRBJ2-5	TGTGCCAGCAGCTCGGCGACAGGGGGTCGAGAGACCCAGTACTTC	CASSSATGGRETQYF
TRBD1	-	TRBV6-5	TRBJ2-5	TGTGCCAGCAGACCCACAGGGGGCAGGGAGACCCAGTACTTC	CASRPTGGRETQYF
-	medium-sized	TRBV19	TRBJ2-2	TGTGCCAGTAGTATAGGTTCGAGCCCTACCGGGGAGCTGTTTTTT	CASSIGSSPTGELFF
TRBD1	-	TRBV5-6	TRBJ2-5	TGTGCCAGCAGCTTGGGACAGGGAAGGGAGACCCAGTACTTC	CASSLGQGRETQYF
-	-	TRBV5-1	TRBJ2-7	TGCGCCAGCAGCCGCTCCTACGAGCAGTACTTC	CASSRSYEQYF
-	-	TRBV2	TRBJ2-7	TGTGCCAGCAGTGAAAACAGGGTGGGGTACGAGCAGTACTTC	CASSENRVGYEQYF
TRBD1	-	TRBV9	TRBJ1-1	TGTGCCAGCAGCAAGAGACAGGGAGGCATGAACACTGAAGCTTTCTTT	CASSKRQGGMNTEAFF
-	-	TRBV4-1	TRBJ1-1	TGCGCCAGCAGCCAAGACAGGGGTCGGACTGAAGCTTTCTTT	CASSQDRGRTEAFF
TRBD1	-	TRBV5-6	TRBJ1-5	TGTGCCAGCAGCGGGACAGGGGTGGAACAGCCCCAGCATTTT	CASSGTGVEQPQHF
TRBD1	once	TRBV7-9	TRBJ1-1	TGTGCCAGCAGCTTGACAGGGGGCAACACTGAAGCTTTCTTT	CASSLTGGNTEAFF
TRBD1	-	TRBV11-3	TRBJ2-7	TGTGCCAGCAGCTCCACCGGGACAGGGAGGTACGAGCAGTACTTC	CASSSTGTGRYEQYF
-	-	TRBV5-5	TRBJ1-2	TGTGCCAGCAGCCTAGGGGGTGACTATGGCTACACCTTC	CASSLGGDYGYTF
-	-	TRBV6-1	TRBJ2-2	TGTGCCAGCAGTGAAGGGGCGGGCACGAACACCGGGGAGCTGTTTTTT	CASSEGAGTNTGELFF
-	-	TRBV7-2	TRBJ1-4	TGTGCCAGCAGCTTAACGGGGACAACAACTAATGAAAAACTGTTTTTT	CASSLTGTTTNEKLFF
-	-	TRBV5-1	TRBJ1-4	TGCGCCAGCAGCTTGGGAGGGAATGAAAAACTGTTTTTT	CASSLGGNEKLFF
-	few	TRBV27	TRBJ1-6	TGTGCCAGCAGTTCGGACAGAAGGGGCTCACCCCTCCACTTT	CASSSDRRGSPLHF
TRBD1	-	TRBV30	TRBJ1-2	TGTGCCTGGACTTCGGGACAGGGCTATGGCTACACCTTC	CAWTSGQGYGYTF
TRBD1	-	TRBV27	TRBJ1-1	TGTGCCAGCAGTTTGAACAGGGGGCGAAACACTGAAGCTTTCTTT	CASSLNRGRNTEAFF
TRBD1	-	TRBV7-9	TRBJ2-7	TGTGCCAGCAGCCGGACAGGGAACTACGAGCAGTACTTC	CASSRTGNYEQYF
TRBD1	-	TRBV6-5	TRBJ2-7	TGTGCCAGCAGTTACGGACAGGGGGTGGGCGAGCAGTACTTC	CASSYGQGVGEQYF
-	-	TRBV5-1	TRBJ2-3	TGCGCCAGCTATGGACAGACCAGCACAGATACGCAGTATTTT	CASYGQTSTDTQYF
TRBD1	-	TRBV18	TRBJ2-3	TGTGCCAGCTCAACCGGACAGGTAGTCACAGATACGCAGTATTTT	CASSTGQVVTDTQYF
-	-	TRBV5-5	TRBJ2-1	TGTGCCAGCAGCCCCCCGCAGGCCGACTACAATGAGCAGTTCTTC	CASSPPQADYNEQFF
TRBD1	-	TRBV15	TRBJ2-7	TGTGCCACCAGCAGAGGCTCCAAGGGGGCCCCGGAATCCTACGAGCAGTACTTC	CATSRGSKGAPESYEQYF
-	-	TRBV5-1	TRBJ2-1	TGCGCCAGCAGCGGACTATTCAACAATGAGCAGTTCTTC	CASSGLFNNEQFF
-	-	TRBV5-4	TRBJ1-6	TGTGCCAGCAGCCAAGAAAGGGGGAATTCACCCCTCCACTTT	CASSQERGNSPLHF
-	few	TRBV10-3	TRBJ1-1	TGTGCCATCAGTGAGTCCGGGGTGACTGAAGCTTTCTTT	CAISESGVTEAFF
-	-	TRBV9	TRBJ2-2	TGTGCCAGCAGCGCTGCGGGGGCACCAGAAACCGGGGAGCTGTTTTTT	CASSAAGAPETGELFF